This TCR beta chain was identified in a study of patients and donors after allogeneic stem cell transplantation (TCRdb year 2020). CDR3 length: 13 amino acids, cysteine to phenylalanine. Just the 39-base CDR3 DNA is kept, in frame starting at base 1. V was cut back by 5 bases and J by 7 bases, leaving a gap of 14 bases between them. The germline V gene (reference sequence) specifies SEHNR as CDR1 and FQNEAQ as CDR2. Libraries were built with RT-PCR. The data were produced on a NextSeq 550. TCRdb cleaned the public reads at Q25 with fastp, built clones with MiXCR and kept in-frame beta chains. Each entry is one CDR3 protein sequence, shown with its most common DNA and genes. This sample comprises roughly 190,000 distinct CDR3 sequences, 35% to 50% of them detected only once. Of the sample, 33% is held by the ten largest clones. A remark on this clonotype: Its cognate antigen has yet to be identified. No qualities accompany the bases; no much larger clone lies one base away.

The material sequenced was blood, either unsorted or a sorted T cell fraction (not recorded which). The clonotype comes from a human donor who was either an allogeneic HSCT recipient or a stem cell or donor lymphocyte infusion donor (not recorded which). It is not recorded whose cells these are; they may come from a transplant donor. This chain joins TRBV7-9 to TRBJ1-1; the D gene remains uncertain. The CDR3: CASSPVIAIEAFF. DNA sequence: TGTGCCAGCAGCCCGGTGATTGCAATTGAAGCTTTCTTT.